This T cell receptor (beta chain) was sequenced in a study of regulatory T cells in long-lasting Graves disease. Assembly of TCR beta libraries relied on iRepertoire HTBI primers together with Arm-PCR of CDR3 regions. TCRdb redid the calling of the multiplex PCR reads with MiXCR, one entry per CDR3 protein. This table has 400,000 to 500,000 distinct CDR3 sequences, roughly 21% appearing once. Time point noted: persistent/refractory GD, antithyroid drugs over 5 years with positive TRAb. Researchers made the TCR library from RNA that was extracted from PBMCs. V dropped 2 bases and J dropped 4 bases, with 15 bases sitting between them. The germline V gene has CDR1 LGHDT and CDR2 YNNKEL (reference sequence). The CDR3 has 17 residues. This clonotype was observed a few times.

This specimen consisted of peripheral blood mononuclear cells (PBMCs), obtained when the disease was refractory, from a patient treated with antithyroid drugs. The sequence was obtained from a female donor with Graves disease. V is TRBV3-1 and J is TRBJ2-6, with D possibly matching TRBD1 (6 bases). The CDR3 spells CASSQTSDRGGANVLTF. The CDR3 coding sequence is TGTGCCAGCAGCCAAACCTCGGACAGAGGAGGGGCCAACGTCCTGACTTTC.